The T cell receptor (beta chain) described here comes from a study of T cell changes during pregnancy in multiple sclerosis. The V segment lost 0 bases and the J segment 5 bases; nucleotides outside the gene matches: 4. The CDR3 totals 15 residues. Germline CDR1 is SGHAT and CDR2 is FQNNGV. Repertoires were generated with immunoSEQ multiplex PCR, while TCRdb's copy carries only in-frame clones and drops some. The data show 98,000 or so clones, with 90% to 95% seen just once and 0.99% held by the top ten. The receptor comes from a female donor with multiple sclerosis, enrolled in a pregnancy study. The chain employs TRBV11-2 and TRBJ2-7; 10 nucleotides match TRBD2. The source was peripheral blood, collected after pregnancy. This CDR3 reads CASSLELAGLNEQYF. The CDR3 nucleotides are TGTGCCAGCAGCTTAGAACTAGCGGGACTCAACGAGCAGTACTTC.